The rows below give T cell receptor beta chains drawn from one sample of a study of control samples from healthy donors and cancer patients. TCRdb's table, derived via immunoSEQ multiplex PCR, lists solely in-frame clones and lacks some. The sample comprises about 100,000 clones, around 89% of which are singletons, and 7.8% rests with the top ten. Sample: blood. These receptors all stem from a man aged 25-45 years in good health. Each CDR3 is given with its conserved first and last residue.

v_gene: TRBV7-8; j_gene: TRBJ1-3; CDR3aa: CASSSLTGAGNTIYF
v_gene: TRBV27; j_gene: TRBJ1-2; CDR3aa: CASSTRTPTSGYTF
v_gene: TRBV4-3; j_gene: TRBJ2-5; CDR3aa: CASSQERKGLPYQETQYF
v_gene: TRBV4-3; j_gene: TRBJ1-1; CDR3aa: CASRRGLFNTEAFF
v_gene: TRBV7-9; j_gene: TRBJ2-5; CDR3aa: CASSLAQGQETQYF
v_gene: TRBV5-1; j_gene: TRBJ1-4; CDR3aa: CASTIGGGNEKLFF
v_gene: TRBV4-1; j_gene: TRBJ1-5; CDR3aa: CASSRLGGNQPQHF
v_gene: TRBV19; j_gene: TRBJ2-2; CDR3aa: CASSIDQVLNTGELFF
v_gene: TRBV7-2; j_gene: TRBJ2-1; CDR3aa: CASSPGGGRGDEQFF
v_gene: TRBV30; j_gene: TRBJ1-5; CDR3aa: CAWSGDSGQPQHF
v_gene: TRBV11-2; j_gene: TRBJ2-1; CDR3aa: CASSPQTAGGHNEQFF
v_gene: TRBV5-6; j_gene: TRBJ1-1; CDR3aa: CASSRRTEAFF
v_gene: TRBV18; j_gene: TRBJ2-7; CDR3aa: CASSPPSNGRWQYEQYF
v_gene: TRBV20-1; j_gene: TRBJ1-5; CDR3aa: CSASISSPGSNQPQHF